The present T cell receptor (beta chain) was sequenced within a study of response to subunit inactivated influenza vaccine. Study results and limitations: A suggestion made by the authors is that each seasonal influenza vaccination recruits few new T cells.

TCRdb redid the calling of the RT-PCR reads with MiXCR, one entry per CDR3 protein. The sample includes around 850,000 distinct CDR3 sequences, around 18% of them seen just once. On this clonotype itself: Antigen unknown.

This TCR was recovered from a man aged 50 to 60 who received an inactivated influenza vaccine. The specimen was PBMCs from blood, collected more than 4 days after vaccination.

The CDR3 region is CSASATSGSGDEQFF. The CDR3 DNA follows: TGCAGTGCTAGTGCAACTAGCGGGAGCGGCGATGAGCAGTTCTTC. V is TRBV20-1 and J is TRBJ2-1, with TRBD2 identical over 11 bases. This CDR3 contains 15 residues. Germline loops: CDR1 DFQATT, CDR2 SNEGSKA (reference sequence). Trimming removed 3 bases from V and 8 bases from J; junction bases left unmatched: 9.